Below, 9 T cell receptor beta chains from the same sample are listed, as sequenced in a study of early T cells in non-severe SARS-CoV-2 infection. TCRdb independently ran MiXCR on the 5' RACE reads; one entry per CDR3 protein. The sample carries around 50,000 distinct CDR3 sequences, approximately 12% recorded once. The sequencing input was whole blood. All receptors come from an adult who was a healthcare worker with PCR-confirmed SARS-CoV-2 infection or an uninfected control (not recorded which).

This clonotype was seen more than once but under ten times. V gene TRBV27 combines with J gene TRBJ2-7, with D tentatively TRBD1 (6 bases). This CDR3 has 15 residues. Germline V lookup: CDR1 MNHEY, CDR2 SMNVEV (reference sequence). Trimming removed 0 bases at V and 6 bases at J, with 15 bases between. CDR3 DNA: TGTGCCAGCAGTTTATCCCCAGGGGCAAACCGCGAGCAGTACTTC. As protein: CASSLSPGANREQYF.

Ten or more counts support this clonotype. The chain recombines TRBV29-1 with TRBJ1-1; 8 positions agree with TRBD1. The trim removed 3 bases at V and 5 bases at J, leaving 5 bases unmatched. CDR3 size: 13 residues. The V gene's germline CDR1 is SQVTM and CDR2 ANQGSEA. The CDR3 bases are TGCAGCGTTGACGGACAGGGTTGGACTGAAGCTTTCTTT. Protein sequence: CSVDGQGWTEAFF.

The chain combines TRBV7-3 with TRBJ2-7; weak D call: TRBD2 (6 bases). From germline, CDR1 is SGHTA and CDR2 FQGTGA. V was clipped by 2 bases and J by 5 bases, with 16 bases between them. This CDR3 spans 15 amino acids. This CDR3 reads CASSLWLASWDEQYF. CDR3 DNA sequence: TGTGCCAGCAGCTTATGGCTAGCGTCGTGGGACGAGCAGTACTTC. Together with reference TRBV7-3 and TRBJ2-7, the CDR3 gives the full variable domain: GAGVSQTPSNKVTEKGKYVELRCDPISGHTALYWYRQSLGQGPEFLIYFQGTGAADDSGLPNDRFFAVRPEGSVSTLKIQRTERGDSAVYLCASSLWLASWDEQYFGPGTRLTVT.

This clonotype was counted only a few times. With a much larger clone just one base away, this may be a read error. This chain connects TRBV11-3 to TRBJ2-1; 8 nucleotides line up with TRBD1. V was clipped by 5 bases and J by 1 base; unmatched bases: 1. CDR1 is SGHNT, CDR2 YENEEA, per germline. The CDR3 has 14 amino acids. The CDR3 DNA reads TGTGCCAGCAGCCGACAGGGGTCCTACAATGAGCAGTTCTTC. It yields the protein CASSRQGSYNEQFF.

The table lists this clonotype with a few counts. The V gene is TRBV2, the J gene TRBJ1-6; 9 nucleotides align to TRBD1. The V segment lost 6 bases and the J segment 6 bases; nucleotides outside the gene matches: 6. In germline, CDR1 is SNHLY, CDR2 FYNNEI. This CDR3 is built from 15 residues. The CDR3 protein is CASSAQGAGNSPLHF. The CDR3 DNA follows: TGTGCCAGCAGCGCACAGGGGGCGGGTAATTCACCCCTCCACTTT.

This clonotype was detected many times. The chain employs TRBV28 and TRBJ2-7; 8 bases fit TRBD1. The length of the CDR3 is 13 residues. V was clipped by 7 bases and J by 5 bases; unmatched bases: 7. Per germline, CDR1 MDHEN and CDR2 SYDVKM. CDR3 protein: CASTRTGIDEQYF. The CDR3 DNA reads TGTGCCAGCACCAGGACAGGGATTGACGAGCAGTACTTC.

This clonotype occurred many times. This chain links TRBV5-1 with TRBJ2-1; the match to TRBD2 covers 12 bases. The V gene end was trimmed by 2 bases and the J gene end by 9 bases; junction bases not matched to a gene: 6. The CDR3 has 15 amino acids. CDR1 and CDR2 from the germline V gene are SGHRS and YFSETQ. CDR3 DNA: TGCGCCAGCAGCTTAAGGACTAGCGGGGCGGCTGAGCAGTTCTTC. This sequence encodes CASSLRTSGAAEQFF.

This clonotype was found many times. The gene calls are TRBV27 and TRBJ2-3; 7 bases are shared with TRBD1. Germline values: CDR1 MNHEY, CDR2 SMNVEV (reference sequence). The CDR3 has 14 amino acids. The junction had 11 bases not matched to a gene; V was cut back by 6 bases and J by 8 bases. The CDR3 DNA reads as TGTGCCAGCAGGTCGACAGGGTTGAGGGTTACGCAGTATTTT. Protein: CASRSTGLRVTQYF.

The rearrangement uses TRBV7-9 and TRBJ2-1; tentatively, D is TRBD2 (6 bases). In germline, CDR1 is SEHNR, CDR2 FQNEAQ (reference sequence). This CDR3 is 16 amino acids long. V gave up 4 bases and J gave up 4 bases, with 17 bases separating them. The CDR3 loop reads CASSSLTRGAYNEQFF. In DNA form, the CDR3 reads TGTGCCAGCAGCTCCCTCACTCGCGGGGCTTACAATGAGCAGTTCTTC. The full variable domain, with the rest looked up from reference TRBV7-9 and TRBJ2-1, is DTGVSQNPRHKITKRGQNVTFRCDPISEHNRLYWYRQTLGQGPEFLTYFQNEAQLEKSRLLSDRFSAERPKGSFSTLEIQRTEQGDSAMYLCASSSLTRGAYNEQFFGPGTRLTVL.